The 21 T cell receptor beta chains below were found in one sample sequenced in a study of blood T cell repertoires in COVID-19. Profiled with immunoSEQ multiplex PCR; TCRdb holds only in-frame clones, not every one. The sample yields hundreds of thousands of clones, nearly 90% seen once. Sequencing input: PBMCs or T cells enriched from blood (not recorded which). The receptor set was obtained from a woman between 18 and 30 years old with acute COVID-19.

The rearrangement uses TRBV19 and TRBJ1-5; 7 nucleotides match TRBD1. Germline CDR1 is LNHDA and CDR2 is SQIVND (reference sequence). The CDR3 length is 15 residues. The trim removed 2 bases at V and 3 bases at J, leaving 4 bases unmatched. The CDR3 DNA is TGTGCCAGTAGTATAATCGGGACAGTCAATCAGCCCCAGCATTTT. Translation gives CASSIIGTVNQPQHF. The whole variable domain, remainder taken from reference TRBV19 and TRBJ1-5, is DGGITQSPKYLFRKEGQNVTLSCEQNLNHDAMYWYRQDPGQGLRLIYYSQIVNDFQKGDIAEGYSVSREKKESFPLTVTSAQKNPTAFYLCASSIIGTVNQPQHFGDGTRLSIL.

This chain joins TRBV2 and TRBJ1-1, with no clear D. V lost 2 bases to trimming and J lost 2 bases, with 12 bases between them. Germline V CDR1 and CDR2: SNHLY, FYNNEI. The CDR3 totals 15 residues. The CDR3 DNA sequence: TGTGCCAGCAGTGAAAGCCAGGCCTTTAACACTGAAGCTTTCTTT. This sequence encodes CASSESQAFNTEAFF.

The chain couples TRBV5-1 to TRBJ2-1; possibly TRBD2 for D (5 bases). This CDR3 spans 16 amino acids. The V end lost 4 bases, the J end lost 3 bases, and 17 bases lay between the germline ends. The germline V gene encodes CDR1 SGHRS and CDR2 YFSETQ. The CDR3 bases are TGCGCCAGCAGCCAGACTACTACAGAGCTCTACAATGAGCAGTTCTTC. It yields the protein CASSQTTTELYNEQFF.

The chain is built from TRBV27 and TRBJ1-1; D possibly corresponds to TRBD1 (5 bases). CDR3 size: 13 residues. The ends were cut back, 6 bases at V and 5 bases at J, with 13 bases in the middle. Germline-derived CDR1 and CDR2 are MNHEY and SMNVEV (reference sequence). The CDR3 loop reads CASSRPGNTEAFF. The CDR3 region has the DNA TGTGCCAGCAGCCGTCCAGGGAATACTGAAGCTTTCTTT.

V usage is TRBV28 and J usage is TRBJ2-3, with 7 bases aligning to TRBD2. V lost 5 bases to trimming and J lost 8 bases; unmatched junction nucleotides: 7. The CDR3 sequence is 13 residues long. Germline V gives CDR1 MDHEN, CDR2 SYDVKM. The CDR3 is CASSRTSIVTQYF. The CDR3 bases are TGTGCCAGCAGTCGGACTAGTATCGTTACGCAGTATTTT.

This clone was observed once. The J gene is TRBJ1-6, the V gene TRBV7-2, with 7 bases matching TRBD1. Per germline, CDR1 SGHTA and CDR2 FQGNSA. V trimming: 7 bases; J trimming: 5 bases; junction bases outside the gene matches: 8. The CDR3 contains 15 residues. Written as DNA, the CDR3 is TGTGCCAGCACCCCCGGGACAGCTCATAATTCACCCCTCCACTTT. It yields the protein CASTPGTAHNSPLHF.

This chain joins TRBV7-8 and TRBJ1-5, with 7 bases aligning to TRBD1. CDR3 length equals 14 residues. J was trimmed by 4 bases and V by 5 bases; bases with no gene match: 5. Germline assignment: CDR1 SGHVS and CDR2 FQNEAQ. As DNA, the CDR3 is TGTGCCAGCAGCCCGGACAGGACGAATCAGCCCCAGCATTTT. Residues: CASSPDRTNQPQHF.

The chain carries TRBV19 and TRBJ2-7; tentatively, D is TRBD1 (6 bases). Looked up from germline, CDR1 is LNHDA and CDR2 is SQIVND (reference sequence). The CDR3 covers 14 residues. V was shortened by 3 bases and J by 1 base, with 10 bases between the two germline ends. The CDR3 nucleotides are TGTGCCAGTAGTATTGAACAGGGTTCCTACGAGCAGTACTTC. It is translated as CASSIEQGSYEQYF.

The chain joins TRBV3-1 (or the pseudogene TRBV3-2) to TRBJ2-1; D possibly corresponds to TRBD2 (5 bases). This CDR3 has 15 residues. The V end lost 3 bases, the J end lost 4 bases, and 13 bases lay between the germline ends. Germline CDR1 and CDR2: LGHDT and YNNKEL (reference sequence). Here the CDR3 DNA reads TGTGCCAGCAGCCACGATATCGGGGTATACAATGAGCAGTTCTTC. Protein sequence: CASSHDIGVYNEQFF.

Many counts were recorded for this clone. The rearrangement joins TRBV5-6 to TRBJ2-3, with 8 positions matching TRBD2. The CDR3 has 16 amino acids. The ends lost 4 bases at V and 2 bases at J; junction bases unmatched: 9. CDR1 is SGHDT, CDR2 YYEEEE, per germline. This CDR3 reads CASSSRLARLTDTQYF. The CDR3 nucleotides read TGTGCCAGCAGCAGCAGACTAGCGAGACTCACAGATACGCAGTATTTT.

This clone was picked up one time. DNA for the CDR3: TGTGCCAGCAGCACCGGGACAGGGGCCATCAATGAGCAGTTCTTC. Residues: CASSTGTGAINEQFF. The J gene is TRBJ2-1, the V gene TRBV7-3; 10 positions match TRBD1. V lost 5 bases, J lost 6 bases, and 7 bases stayed unmatched. The CDR3 loop spans 15 amino acids. CDR1 and CDR2 (germline): SGHTA, FQGTGA.

Points on this clone: The same CDR3 is also encoded by other DNA sequences in this sample. The J gene is TRBJ2-2, the V gene TRBV7-2; 9 positions match TRBD1. CDR1 is SGHTA and CDR2 is FQGNSA in the germline V gene. The CDR3 consists of 15 residues. J was trimmed by 2 bases and V by 4 bases; bases with no gene match: 2. The CDR3 loop reads CASSSGQGNTGELFF. In DNA, the CDR3 is TGTGCCAGCAGCTCGGGACAGGGTAACACCGGGGAGCTGTTTTTT.

This chain joins TRBV28 and TRBJ1-4; TRBD1 matches at 8 bases. Germline trimming cut 4 bases from V and 7 bases from J; bases unmatched to any gene: 11. Germline V gene sequence: CDR1 MDHEN, CDR2 SYDVKM. The CDR3 runs to 16 residues. The CDR3 nucleotides are TGTGCCAGCAGTTCCCCCGGACAGGGAACGAGTGAAAAACTGTTTTTT. Protein product: CASSSPGQGTSEKLFF.

CDR3 sequence reads: CASSYAVRETQYF. In DNA, the CDR3 is TGTGCCAGCAGTTATGCGGTTCGGGAGACCCAGTACTTC. V and J are TRBV6-5 and TRBJ2-5; no clear D gene. This CDR3 has 13 residues. Germline loops: CDR1 MNHEY, CDR2 SVGAGI. Trimming took 3 bases from V and 5 from J, leaving 10 bases between them.

J is TRBJ2-4 and V is TRBV15; weak D call: TRBD2 (6 bases). The CDR3 runs 19 residues. Germline V lookup: CDR1 LNHNV, CDR2 YYDKDF (reference sequence). Deletions cut 2 bases from V and 0 bases from J, with 20 bases between. DNA of the CDR3: TGTGCCACCAGCAGATCCGGGACTTCCTCGCCGGGAGCCAAAAACATTCAGTACTTC. This encodes CATSRSGTSSPGAKNIQYF.

Written as DNA, the CDR3 is TGTGCCAGCTCACTAAACCCCCCTAGCGGGTCGCAAGAGACCCAGTACTTC. Amino acids: CASSLNPPSGSQETQYF. The rearrangement links TRBV18 to TRBJ2-5, with TRBD2 matching over 8 bases. Per germline, CDR1 KGHSH and CDR2 LQKENI. The CDR3 contains 17 residues. The J segment lost 2 bases and the V segment lost 4 bases, leaving 12 bases of the junction unmatched.

This clone appeared a few times. The chain recombines TRBV28 with TRBJ1-2; D is undetermined. The CDR3 runs to 14 residues. Germline V gene sequence: CDR1 MDHEN, CDR2 SYDVKM. The V end lost 6 bases, the J end lost 1 base, and 12 bases lay between the germline ends. This chain's CDR3 is CASSRIPVNYGYTF. The CDR3 nucleotides are TGTGCCAGCAGCCGAATTCCAGTTAACTATGGCTACACCTTC.

Turning to this clone: This sample includes further DNA sequences coding for the same CDR3. This sequence joins TRBV28 and TRBJ2-7; TRBD1 might be the D (6 bases). The germline gives CDR1 MDHEN, CDR2 SYDVKM. The CDR3 loop spans 13 amino acids. V was cut by 2 bases and J by 2 bases, with 7 bases left in between. The CDR3 sequence is CASSLTGPYEQYF. In DNA, the CDR3 is TGTGCCAGCAGTTTAACAGGGCCCTACGAGCAGTACTTC. Full variable domain (outside the CDR3, taken from reference TRBV28 and TRBJ2-7): DVKVTQSSRYLVKRTGEKVFLECVQDMDHENMFWYRQDPGLGLRLIYFSYDVKMKEKGDIPEGYSVSREKKERFSLILESASTNQTSMYLCASSLTGPYEQYFGPGTRLTVT.

CDR3 sequence reads: CSVPRDSTYGYTF. The DNA of the CDR3 is TGCAGCGTGCCGAGGGACTCTACCTATGGCTACACCTTC. V usage is TRBV29-1 and J usage is TRBJ1-2, with D possibly being TRBD1 (5 bases). V lost 6 bases, J lost 4 bases, and 15 bases lay in between. Looked up from germline, CDR1 is SQVTM and CDR2 is ANQGSEA. This CDR3 comprises 13 residues.

V gene TRBV7-2 combines with J gene TRBJ2-1; 10 bases are a match to TRBD2. This CDR3 region has 15 residues. Germline V gene lookup returns CDR1 SGHTA and CDR2 FQGNSA. Trimming cost V 3 bases and J 7 bases; bases outside gene matches: 6. CDR3 region: CASSLQLAGGNEQFF. CDR3 nucleotides: TGTGCCAGCAGCTTGCAGTTAGCGGGAGGAAATGAGCAGTTCTTC.

This chain joins TRBV9 and TRBJ1-2; 7 positions agree with TRBD1. CDR3 size: 16 residues. The germline CDR1 and CDR2 sequences are SGDLS and YYNGEE. The V and J ends lost 3 bases and 8 bases, in that order; junction bases with no gene match: 16. CDR3 sequence (DNA): TGTGCCAGCAGCGGGAATATACCAGGGGGTCAGACGGGCTACACCTTC. It encodes CASSGNIPGGQTGYTF.